Below are 24 T cell receptor beta chains sequenced from a single sample in a study of shared clonotypes between healthy human individuals. This table comes from immunoSEQ multiplex PCR, and its TCRdb copy is limited to in-frame clones, with some not included. This sample carries around 2.5 million clones, roughly 93% of them seen once, and the ten largest clones take about 0.34%. Input material: naive CD4+ T cells from PBMCs. This sample's subset: CD45RA+ positively selected. These receptors were obtained from a man aged 18-30 years in good health. Some clones in this sample may be carry-over from other donors' samples.

This rearrangement joins TRBV7-8 to TRBJ2-1; 7 nucleotides agree with TRBD1. V dropped 2 bases and J dropped 9; count of bases not matched to a gene: 10. This CDR3 region has 15 residues. The germline V gene has CDR1 SGHVS and CDR2 FQNEAQ. For the CDR3, the DNA is TGTGCCAGCAGCTTAAGTTCCAGGGGGTCAGGTGAGCAGTTCTTC. It yields the protein CASSLSSRGSGEQFF.

V and J are TRBV29-1 and TRBJ2-3; D remains ambiguous. Trimming removed 4 bases at V and 5 bases at J, with 10 bases between. CDR3 size: 12 residues. Germline V CDR1 and CDR2: SQVTM, ANQGSEA. The CDR3 DNA follows: TGCAGCGTTGCTACCCCCGGAGATACGCAGTATTTT. Translating gives CSVATPGDTQYF.

This clone appeared a few times. The chain joins TRBV19 to TRBJ1-1; D is unclear. This CDR3 region has 13 residues. The V end lost 7 bases, the J end lost 10 bases, and 19 bases lay between the germline ends. Germline V gives CDR1 LNHDA, CDR2 SQIVND (reference sequence). This chain's CDR3 is CASTSNFWYGAFF. CDR3 in DNA: TGTGCCAGTACCTCCAATTTCTGGTACGGAGCTTTCTTT.

The gene calls are TRBV6-1 and TRBJ2-7; D unresolved. V shed 7 bases and J shed 3 bases, with 16 bases lying between them. The CDR3 length is 14 residues. From germline, CDR1 is MNHNS and CDR2 SASEGT. CDR3 in amino acids: CASKTGLTGYEQYF. The CDR3 DNA sequence: TGTGCCAGCAAAACCGGGCTTACGGGCTACGAGCAGTACTTC.

The chain links TRBV21-1 to TRBJ2-1; the table's TRBD2 call for D was not verified on the DNA. TRBV21-1 is reported as a pseudogene. The CDR3 length is 13 residues. Here the CDR3 DNA reads TGTGCCAGGGGCGGGAGCGACTACAATGAGCAGTTCTTC. This sequence encodes CARGGSDYNEQFF.

The chain joins TRBV7-9 to TRBJ2-7; a weak D match, TRBD1 (5 bases). Germline CDR1 is SEHNR and CDR2 is FQNEAQ (reference sequence). V was trimmed by 4 bases and J by 1 base, leaving 11 bases between them. This CDR3 is built from 14 residues. The CDR3 reads CASSSVTASYEQYF. CDR3 DNA: TGTGCCAGCAGCTCGGTGACAGCGTCCTACGAGCAGTACTTC.

This chain uses TRBV6-5 with TRBJ1-1, with D possibly being TRBD1 (5 bases). The V gene lost 0 bases and the J gene lost 3 bases, with 14 bases spanning the gap. CDR1 and CDR2 (germline): MNHEY, SVGAGI. This CDR3 has 16 amino acids. CDR3 sequence: CASSYSPQGEDTEAFF. The CDR3 DNA sequence: TGTGCCAGCAGTTACTCCCCCCAGGGTGAGGACACTGAAGCTTTCTTT.

The rearrangement links TRBV5-8 to TRBJ1-1; tentatively, D is TRBD1 (5 bases). V lost 1 base and J lost 1, with 11 bases in between. The germline V gene encodes CDR1 SGHTS and CDR2 YDEGEE. This CDR3 is built from 15 residues. This CDR3 reads CASSLYGRANTEAFF. The CDR3 nucleotides read TGTGCCAGCAGCTTGTATGGCAGGGCGAACACTGAAGCTTTCTTT.

Notes on this clone: Other DNA sequences within the sample encode an identical CDR3. This chain uses TRBV15 with TRBJ1-5; D not resolved. V lost 0 bases and J lost 1, with 7 bases in between. CDR1 and CDR2 from the germline V gene are LNHNV and YYDKDF (reference sequence). The CDR3 consists of 15 residues. The CDR3 DNA sequence: TGTGCCACCAGCAGAGATCCGGGAAGCAATCAGCCCCAGCATTTT. Translating gives CATSRDPGSNQPQHF.

V and J are TRBV6-5 and TRBJ2-7; a weak D match, TRBD2 (7 bases). Germline V gene data show CDR1 as MNHEY and CDR2 as SVGAGI. Trimming removed 2 bases at V and 4 bases at J, with 18 bases between. The CDR3 sequence is 16 residues long. In DNA form, the CDR3 reads TGTGCCAGCAGTTACCCCCCCAGCAGGGGAGGGTACGAGCAGTACTTC. Residues: CASSYPPSRGGYEQYF.

The chain carries TRBV6-6 and TRBJ1-2; D call uncertain. Germline CDR1 reads MNHNY; CDR2 reads SVGAGI (reference sequence). The CDR3 spans 13 residues. V lost 1 base to trimming and J lost 2 bases, with 5 bases between them. The CDR3: CASSYYSNYGYTF. The DNA of the CDR3 is TGTGCCAGCAGTTACTATTCAAACTATGGCTACACCTTC.

The chain carries TRBV10-2 and TRBJ2-5; D may be TRBD1 (6 bases). Trimming pared 8 bases from V and 2 bases from J, leaving 6 bases between. This CDR3 region has 11 residues. Germline CDR1 and CDR2: WSHSY and SAAADI. As DNA, the CDR3 is TGCGCCAGCGGACAGCAAGAGACCCAGTACTTC. Protein: CASGQQETQYF.

The chain has TRBV11-2 and TRBJ2-1; D may be TRBD2 (6 bases). The germline gives CDR1 SGHAT, CDR2 FQNNGV. The CDR3 sequence is 15 residues long. V lost 5 bases to trimming and J lost 2 bases, with 13 bases between them. The CDR3, as DNA: TGTGCCAGCAGCCCCACCGGCGGGACCTACAATGAGCAGTTCTTC. This codes for CASSPTGGTYNEQFF.

The CDR3 nucleotides are TGTGCCAGCAGTGAATATAATAGCGGGAGTCGGGTGAGCGAGCAGTACTTC. It specifies CASSEYNSGSRVSEQYF. The V call is TRBV6-1, the J call TRBJ2-7; 9 nucleotides match TRBD2. The trim removed 2 bases at V and 6 bases at J, leaving 14 bases unmatched. The CDR3 is 17 amino acids. CDR1 MNHNS and CDR2 SASEGT come from the germline V gene.

The gene calls are TRBV6-5 and TRBJ2-7; a possible D gene is TRBD1 (6 bases). Trimming removed 7 bases from V and 5 bases from J, with 15 bases in between. The CDR3 is 13 amino acids. CDR1 MNHEY and CDR2 SVGAGI come from the germline V gene. As DNA, the CDR3 is TGTGCCAGCAACGGACAGAATGGGCACGAGCAGTACTTC. This translates into CASNGQNGHEQYF.

The chain carries TRBV5-1 and TRBJ1-1; D is perhaps TRBD1 (6 bases). Trimming stripped 4 bases from V and 1 base from J, with 8 bases between. Germline loops: CDR1 SGHRS, CDR2 YFSETQ. The CDR3 totals 13 residues. Here the CDR3 reads CASSEDRNTEAFF. The CDR3 DNA is TGCGCCAGCAGCGAGGACAGGAACACTGAAGCTTTCTTT.

Written as DNA, the CDR3 is TGTGCCAGCAGCTTAGCGAGCAGTGGGGGAGGGCCAGATACGCAGTATTTT. Translated: CASSLASSGGGPDTQYF. The rearrangement joins TRBV7-8 to TRBJ2-3, with TRBD2 identical over 7 bases. The CDR3 runs to 17 residues. Germline CDR1 reads SGHVS; CDR2 reads FQNEAQ. After removal of 0 bases from V and 4 bases from J, the junction contained 10 bases not matched to a gene.

This rearrangement joins TRBV28 to TRBJ1-4; weak D call: TRBD1 (6 bases). Trimming pared 6 bases from V and 8 bases from J, leaving 19 bases between. CDR3 size: 15 residues. The germline V gene encodes CDR1 MDHEN and CDR2 SYDVKM. The CDR3 loop is CASSEGGASFEKLFF. CDR3 nucleotides: TGTGCCAGCAGCGAAGGGGGTGCGTCGTTCGAAAAACTGTTTTTT. The variable domain in full, completed from reference TRBV28 and TRBJ1-4, reads DVKVTQSSRYLVKRTGEKVFLECVQDMDHENMFWYRQDPGLGLRLIYFSYDVKMKEKGDIPEGYSVSREKKERFSLILESASTNQTSMYLCASSEGGASFEKLFFGSGTQLSVL.

The chain combines TRBV7-2 with TRBJ1-2; a weak D match, TRBD1 (6 bases). V lost 1 base to trimming and J lost 9 bases, with 18 bases between them. This CDR3 region has 15 residues. The germline CDR1 and CDR2 sequences are SGHTA and FQGNSA. The CDR3 DNA follows: TGTGCCAGCAGCTTAGGAGGACAGTCCGAGAAGAGCTACACCTTC. It yields the protein CASSLGGQSEKSYTF.

The chain uses TRBV28 and TRBJ2-1; tentative D call: TRBD1 (6 bases). This CDR3 has 11 residues. Germline CDR1 MDHEN, CDR2 SYDVKM. Trimming shortened V by 6 bases and J by 9 bases, and 9 bases separated the two germline ends. The CDR3 bases are TGTGCCAGCAGAGGACAGATTGAGCAGTTCTTC. It codes for CASRGQIEQFF.

The chain employs TRBV6-1 and TRBJ2-3, with TRBD2 matching over 7 bases. The CDR3 runs 15 residues. Germline assignment: CDR1 MNHNS and CDR2 SASEGT. V lost 0 bases and J lost 0; bases outside the gene matches: 0. The CDR3 DNA reads as TGTGCCAGCAGTGAAGCCGGGAGGAGCACAGATACGCAGTATTTT. Translating it yields CASSEAGRSTDTQYF.

This rearrangement joins TRBV15 to TRBJ2-7; perhaps TRBD2 as D (5 bases). Trimming left V 1 base short and J 2 bases short, with 12 bases between. The CDR3 extends over 15 amino acids. Germline V CDR1 and CDR2: LNHNV, YYDKDF (reference sequence). The CDR3 here is CATSRGVGVAYEQYF. In DNA, the CDR3 is TGTGCCACCAGCAGAGGTGTGGGAGTCGCCTACGAGCAGTACTTC.

CDR3 amino acids: CAWSDILAYYTMEETQYF. The CDR3, as DNA: TGTGCCTGGAGTGATATACTAGCGTATTATACGATGGAAGAGACCCAGTACTTC. This sequence joins TRBV30 and TRBJ2-5; 7 bases are shared with TRBD2. The CDR3 runs to 18 residues. The germline gives CDR1 GTSNPN, CDR2 SVGIG (reference sequence). With 1 base clipped from V and 3 bases from J, the junction kept 17 bases outside the gene matches.

Concerning this clone itself: The germline gene is not matched at one end of the junction; a read error may be the cause. The same CDR3 can be traced to other DNA sequences in this sample. The chain recombines TRBV28 with TRBJ1-1, with D possibly matching TRBD1 (6 bases). The CDR3 runs 14 residues. Per germline, CDR1 MDHEN and CDR2 SYDVKM. In nucleotides, the CDR3 is TGTGCCAGCTCCCCCCCCAGGGGAGACACTGAGGCTTTCTTT. Residues: CASSPPRGDTEAFF.